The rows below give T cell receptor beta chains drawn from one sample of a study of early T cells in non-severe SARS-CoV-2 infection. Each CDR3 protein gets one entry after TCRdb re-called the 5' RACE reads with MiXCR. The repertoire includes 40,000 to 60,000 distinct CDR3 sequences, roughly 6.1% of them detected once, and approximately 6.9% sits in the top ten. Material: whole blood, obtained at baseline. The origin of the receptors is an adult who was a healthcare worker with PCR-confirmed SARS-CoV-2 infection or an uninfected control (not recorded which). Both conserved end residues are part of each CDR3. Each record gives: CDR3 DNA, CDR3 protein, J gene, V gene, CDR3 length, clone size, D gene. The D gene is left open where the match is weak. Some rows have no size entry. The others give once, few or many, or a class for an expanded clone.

TGTGCCAGCAGTCGCTCAGCGGGGGGCTTCTACGAGCAGTACTTC CASSRSAGGFYEQYF TRBJ2-7 TRBV28 15 few TRBD2
TGCGCCAGCAGCCAAGTCATGAGCCCCTACAATGAGCAGTTCTTC CASSQVMSPYNEQFF TRBJ2-1 TRBV4-3 15 many .
TGCAGCGTTAGCGACGGCTCCCACGAGCAGTACTTC CSVSDGSHEQYF TRBJ2-7 TRBV29-1 12 . .
TGCAGTGCTCGACAGAAAAGAGGACAGGCAACGAACACCGGGGAGCTGTTTTTT CSARQKRGQATNTGELFF TRBJ2-2 TRBV20-1 18 many TRBD1
TGTGCCAGCAGCCCAAAATACGAGCAGTACTTC CASSPKYEQYF TRBJ2-7 TRBV28 11 many .
TGTGCCAGCAGTGACGTGCGGCCCACAGATACGCAGTATTTT CASSDVRPTDTQYF TRBJ2-3 TRBV2 14 many .
TGTGCCAGCAGGCGGGACGGCAATGAGCAGTTCTTC CASRRDGNEQFF TRBJ2-1 TRBV12-3/TRBV12-4 12 many .
TGTGCCAGCAGCCCCATGTTTGGGCAGAGCTCCTACAATGAGCAGTTCTTC CASSPMFGQSSYNEQFF TRBJ2-1 TRBV5-6 17 . .
TGTGCCAGCAGCCAAGAAACAGGGGTACTCGACAATGAGCAGTTCTTC CASSQETGVLDNEQFF TRBJ2-1 TRBV14 16 many TRBD1
TGTGCCAGCAGCTTAGGGGACGGACCCTATGGCTACACCTTC CASSLGDGPYGYTF TRBJ1-2 TRBV7-2 14 . .
TGTGCCAGCCGGACTAACTCTGGGGCCAACGTCCTGACTTTC CASRTNSGANVLTF TRBJ2-6 TRBV19 14 few .
TGTGCCAGCAGTTCTACCGGGACAAACTACGAGCAGTACTTC CASSSTGTNYEQYF TRBJ2-7 TRBV2 14 many .
TGCGCCAGCAGCCAAGAGGAACATTTT CASSQEEHF TRBJ1-5 TRBV4-1 9 many .
TGCAGTGCTAGAGTAGCAGCGGAGCAGTTCTTC CSARVAAEQFF TRBJ2-1 TRBV20-1 11 many .
TGTGCCAGCAAATCCCTAGCGGGAGACAGCGGGGAGCTGTTTTTT CASKSLAGDSGELFF TRBJ2-2 TRBV5-4 15 . TRBD2
TGTGCCACCAGGCCCTCAGGAACAGATACGCAGTATTTT CATRPSGTDTQYF TRBJ2-3 TRBV24-1 13 once .
TGCAGCCACCGTATGCAAGGAACTACCTACGAGCAGTACTTC CSHRMQGTTYEQYF TRBJ2-7 TRBV20-1 14 many .
TGTGCCAGCAGAGCTGATATCAATGAGCAGTTCTTC CASRADINEQFF TRBJ2-1 TRBV2 12 . .
TGTGCCAGCAGCCAAGTCGGACAGGGAAGGACCGGGGAGCTGTTTTTT CASSQVGQGRTGELFF TRBJ2-2 TRBV3-1 16 . TRBD1
TGTGCCAGCAGCCCTGAGGGGGACGAGCAGTACTTC CASSPEGDEQYF TRBJ2-7 TRBV27 12 . .
TGTGCCAGTAGTCTAACAGGGGCCTACGAGCAGTACTTC CASSLTGAYEQYF TRBJ2-7 TRBV19 13 . TRBD1
TGCAGTGCTGACCTACACATACCCTCTGGAAACACCATATATTTT CSADLHIPSGNTIYF TRBJ1-3 TRBV20-1 15 once .
TGTGCCAGCAGTGACCGGGAGACCCAGTACTTC CASSDRETQYF TRBJ2-5 TRBV2 11 . .
TGTGCCAGCAGTTTAGGGACAGGGCAAGGAAACACCATATATTTT CASSLGTGQGNTIYF TRBJ1-3 TRBV28 15 many TRBD1
TGCGCCAGCAGCTCCGCTACTAGCGGGAGAAACAATGAGCAGTTCTTC CASSSATSGRNNEQFF TRBJ2-1 TRBV5-1 16 . TRBD2
TGTGCCAGCAGTCCCCGGGACCCATTGAGGGATGAGCAGTTCTTC CASSPRDPLRDEQFF TRBJ2-1 TRBV12-3/TRBV12-4 15 many .
TGTGCCAGCAGCTTTGCCGCGGTCTCTGGCTACACCTTC CASSFAAVSGYTF TRBJ1-2 TRBV11-2 13 . .
TGTGCCAGCAGCGTGTCCTCAAGAAATGAGCAGTTCTTC CASSVSSRNEQFF TRBJ2-1 TRBV7-2 13 many .
TGCAGTGCTAGAGATCTCCGGGGTAGCCCTGAGACCCAGTACTTC CSARDLRGSPETQYF TRBJ2-5 TRBV20-1 15 . .
TGTGCCAGCAGTTTCACCGGGACAGGGGGCCTGAGCTCCTACAATGAGCAGTTCTTC CASSFTGTGGLSSYNEQFF TRBJ2-1 TRBV12-3/TRBV12-4 19 . TRBD1
TGTGCCGCAGGCCGTGGGACCTCCTACGAGCAGTACTTC CAAGRGTSYEQYF TRBJ2-7 TRBV10-3 13 . .
TGTGCCAGCAGCTTACAGGGGTTGCATCAGCCCCAGCATTTT CASSLQGLHQPQHF TRBJ1-5 TRBV6-2/TRBV6-3 14 many TRBD1
TGTGCCAGCAGCTTAGAAGGGACAGGGGGTTACGAGCAGTACTTC CASSLEGTGGYEQYF TRBJ2-7 TRBV13 15 few TRBD1
TGCGCCAGCATTGGACTAGCGGGCTCAGAGACCCAGTACTTC CASIGLAGSETQYF TRBJ2-5 TRBV10-2 14 . TRBD2
TGCAGCGTCTGGCAGGCCTCCTACGAGCAGTACTTC CSVWQASYEQYF TRBJ2-7 TRBV29-1 12 many .
TGTGCCAGCAGCCCCTCTAAGTCACCCCTCCACTTT CASSPSKSPLHF TRBJ1-6 TRBV14 12 few .
TGTGCCAGCAGTTTACGACAGGGGGCAAGCGCTGAAGCTTTCTTT CASSLRQGASAEAFF TRBJ1-1 TRBV28 15 . TRBD1
TGTGCCAGCAGTACCCTAGCGGGAGGGGGTACGCAGTATTTT CASSTLAGGGTQYF TRBJ2-3 TRBV28 14 many TRBD2
TGCAGTGCTAGAGCCCCGACGAACCAAGTGGTCGGGACAGGGAACTGGAATGAGCAGTTCTTC CSARAPTNQVVGTGNWNEQFF TRBJ2-1 TRBV20-1 21 . TRBD1
TGTGCCAGCAGCTTTTGGGACGGTTACGAGCAGTACTTC CASSFWDGYEQYF TRBJ2-7 TRBV7-9 13 many .
TGTGCCAGCAGCTTAGGAACTAGACAGTCCTACAATGAGCAGTTCTTC CASSLGTRQSYNEQFF TRBJ2-1 TRBV13 16 many .
TGTGCCAGCGGGACGGTCTTATTCTACAATGAGCAGTTCTTC CASGTVLFYNEQFF TRBJ2-1 TRBV28 14 many .
TGTGCCAGCAGCTTAGCAGGATGGCAAGAGACCCAGTACTTC CASSLAGWQETQYF TRBJ2-5 TRBV7-8 14 medium-sized .
TGTGCCAGCAGGTCCGACAGGGGTAACTATGGCTACACCTTC CASRSDRGNYGYTF TRBJ1-2 TRBV11-2 14 . TRBD1
TGTGCCAGCAGTTACCCAGCGGGAATGGGCTACGAGCAGTACTTC CASSYPAGMGYEQYF TRBJ2-7 TRBV6-2/TRBV6-3 15 . TRBD2
TGTGCCAGCAGCCATGGATTAGGGGAAAGGAAGAATGAGCAGTTCTTC CASSHGLGERKNEQFF TRBJ2-1 TRBV3-1 16 . .
TGCGCCAGCAGCTCAGTATCCGGGATGACAGATACGCAGTATTTT CASSSVSGMTDTQYF TRBJ2-3 TRBV5-1 15 . .
TGTGCCAGCAGCCAAGTTTTCGGCACCGGGGAGCTGTTTTTT CASSQVFGTGELFF TRBJ2-2 TRBV3-1 14 many .
TGTGCCAGTACCGAGCCCGGACAGAAAGCAGGGAATGAGCAGTTCTTC CASTEPGQKAGNEQFF TRBJ2-1 TRBV19 16 many .